The rows below give T cell receptor beta chains drawn from one sample of a study of T cell repertoires in cytomegalovirus infection. TCRdb reprocessed the reads with MiXCR, giving one entry per CDR3 protein. The sample yields some 940,000 distinct CDR3 sequences, approximately 31% seen once. These receptors have no identified antigens. The sequences come from cultured CD8+ T cells from PBMCs, collected from culture after CMV antigen stimulation. Source of these receptors: a human donor in good health (CMV status not recorded). Some clones in this sample may be carry-over from other donors' samples. Each CDR3 is given with its conserved first and last residue. A D gene is named only where the DNA matches it firmly. Only part of the rows carry a size: once, few, many, or a class if the clone is expanded.

V	J	D	length	size	CDR3	DNA
TRBV5-1	TRBJ1-2	NA	17	many	CASSLAPGAGDNYGYTF	TGCGCCAGCAGCTTGGCCCCGGGGGCAGGCGATAACTATGGCTACACCTTC
TRBV10-2	TRBJ1-2	NA	14	NA	CASSEGGQDYGYTF	TGCGCCAGCAGTGAAGGAGGGCAGGACTATGGCTACACCTTC
TRBV2	TRBJ2-2	TRBD1	13	NA	CASTYRGPWELFF	TGTGCCAGCACTTACAGGGGGCCTTGGGAGCTGTTTTTT
TRBV19	TRBJ1-5	NA	17	few	CASSISFGALGRQPQHF	TGTGCCAGTAGTATAAGCTTCGGGGCCCTGGGGCGGCAGCCCCAGCATTTT
TRBV7-2	TRBJ2-3	NA	15	many	CASSPMPGGTDTQYF	TGTGCCAGCAGCCCTATGCCAGGGGGGACAGATACGCAGTATTTT
TRBV9	TRBJ1-2	TRBD1	16	NA	CASSVDQTGQNVGYTF	TGTGCCAGCAGCGTAGATCAGACAGGGCAGAATGTTGGCTACACCTTC
TRBV5-5	TRBJ1-5	TRBD1	19	NA	CASSLAGGSGGLGNRPQHF	TGTGCCAGCAGCTTGGCCGGAGGGTCAGGGGGGCTTGGCAATCGGCCCCAGCATTTT
TRBV7-6	TRBJ1-1	TRBD1	13	NA	CASRPQGAVEAFF	TGTGCCAGCCGCCCTCAGGGGGCAGTGGAAGCTTTCTTT
TRBV20-1	TRBJ2-5	NA	13	NA	CSARLLGGETQYF	TGCAGTGCTCGCCTTCTAGGGGGGGAGACCCAGTACTTC
TRBV20-1	TRBJ2-3	NA	16	NA	CSAPSGGGGPGDTQYF	TGCAGTGCCCCCTCGGGTGGCGGGGGCCCCGGGGATACGCAGTATTTT
TRBV24-1	TRBJ2-2	NA	16	NA	CATSAAGGKSTGELFF	TGTGCCACCAGTGCGGCTGGGGGCAAAAGCACCGGGGAGCTGTTTTTT
TRBV25-1	TRBJ2-3	NA	13	few	CASSDGRGDTQYF	TGTGCCAGCAGTGATGGACGGGGGGATACGCAGTATTTT
TRBV7-9	TRBJ1-2	NA	12	few	CASSPIKDGYTF	TGTGCCAGCAGCCCAATCAAGGATGGCTACACCTTC
TRBV4-3	TRBJ1-5	NA	14	few	CASSQALVNQPQHF	TGCGCCAGCAGCCAAGCACTGGTAAATCAGCCCCAGCATTTT
TRBV27	TRBJ1-2	NA	12	NA	CATRVWGYGYTF	TGTGCCACCAGGGTTTGGGGCTATGGCTACACCTTC
TRBV15	TRBJ2-7	NA	15	NA	CATSRDRGNSYEQYF	TGTGCCACCAGCAGAGATCGGGGGAACTCCTACGAGCAGTACTTC
TRBV6-5	TRBJ2-1	NA	12	few	CASRKGGNEQFF	TGTGCCAGCAGGAAAGGGGGAAATGAGCAGTTCTTC
TRBV7-9	TRBJ2-3	NA	12	NA	CASSLDRYMQYF	TGTGCCAGCAGCTTAGACAGGTATATGCAGTATTTT
TRBV27	TRBJ2-7	NA	14	few	CASSLRRLGDEQYF	TGTGCCAGCAGTTTAAGGCGACTCGGAGACGAGCAGTACTTC
TRBV7-6	TRBJ2-1	NA	17	few	CASSPSPGGRPYNEQFF	TGTGCCAGCAGCCCGTCCCCCGGGGGTCGACCTTACAATGAGCAGTTCTTC
TRBV12-3/TRBV12-4	TRBJ2-7	TRBD1	14	NA	CASSLTGVGHEQYF	TGTGCCAGCAGTTTGACAGGGGTAGGGCACGAGCAGTACTTC
TRBV6-2/TRBV6-3	TRBJ2-5	NA	11	many	CASRIQETQYF	TGTGCCAGCAGGATTCAAGAGACCCAGTACTTC
TRBV20-1	TRBJ2-6	NA	14	NA	CSARDFGGANVLTF	TGCAGTGCTAGAGATTTTGGTGGGGCCAACGTCCTGACTTTC
TRBV7-9	TRBJ2-5	NA	13	few	CASSPPAKQTQYF	TGTGCCAGCAGCCCACCCGCAAAACAGACCCAGTACTTC
TRBV7-9	TRBJ1-6	NA	16	NA	CASSLAGSLYNSPLHF	TGTGCCAGCAGCTTAGCGGGTTCCCTTTATAATTCACCCCTCCACTTT
TRBV27	TRBJ1-1	NA	15	NA	CASSPTRVLGTEAFF	TGTGCCAGCAGTCCGACCCGGGTCCTGGGGACTGAAGCTTTCTTT
TRBV12-3/TRBV12-4	TRBJ2-2	NA	15	few	CASSSWDTLTGELFF	TGTGCCAGCAGTTCGTGGGACACACTCACCGGGGAGCTGTTTTTT
TRBV10-3	TRBJ2-2	NA	13	NA	CATHEGDAGELFF	TGTGCCACCCATGAAGGGGACGCCGGGGAGCTGTTTTTT
TRBV2	TRBJ2-1	NA	14	NA	CASLPGPERHEQFF	TGTGCCAGCCTACCGGGGCCCGAAAGGCATGAGCAGTTCTTC
TRBV27	TRBJ1-2	TRBD1	16	NA	CASANRGRGFYYGYTF	TGTGCCAGCGCAAACAGGGGGCGGGGATTCTACTATGGCTACACCTTC
TRBV7-6	TRBJ2-1	TRBD2	12	NA	CASSRLASEQFF	TGTGCCAGCAGTCGACTAGCTTCCGAGCAGTTCTTC
TRBV2	TRBJ1-2	NA	12	once	CPAPGGDYGYTF	TGCCCGGCGCCGGGAGGGGACTATGGCTACACCTTC
TRBV7-9	TRBJ1-3	NA	15	NA	CTSSLVLGPGNTIYF	TGTACCAGCAGCTTAGTGTTGGGACCTGGAAACACCATATATTTT
TRBV20-1	TRBJ1-1	NA	11	NA	CSARDPTEAFF	TGCAGTGCTAGAGACCCCACTGAAGCTTTCTTT
TRBV4-1	TRBJ2-1	NA	18	NA	CASSHPPEGSLIDNEQFF	TGCGCCAGCAGCCATCCCCCCGAGGGTAGCCTGATAGACAATGAGCAGTTCTTC
TRBV7-3	TRBJ1-6	TRBD1	13	few	CASSSGQGFPLHF	TGTGCCAGCAGCTCTGGACAGGGTTTTCCCCTCCACTTT
TRBV5-5	TRBJ2-1	NA	15	few	CASSRGGEVYNEQFF	TGTGCCAGTTCCCGTGGCGGGGAAGTTTACAATGAGCAGTTCTTC
TRBV5-1	TRBJ2-3	NA	15	NA	CASSSSFSGKDTQYF	TGCGCCAGCAGCTCCTCCTTCTCTGGGAAGGATACGCAGTATTTT
TRBV6-1	TRBJ2-1	NA	16	NA	CASTPRGAGPYNEQFF	TGTGCCAGCACCCCGAGAGGGGCAGGGCCCTACAATGAGCAGTTCTTC
TRBV5-5	TRBJ2-3	NA	14	few	CASSELGPTDTQYF	TGTGCCAGCAGCGAACTAGGCCCCACAGATACGCAGTATTTT
TRBV2	TRBJ1-1	NA	12	NA	CATPRRNTEAFF	TGTGCCACCCCTCGGCGGAACACTGAAGCTTTCTTT
TRBV4-1	TRBJ2-1	NA	14	NA	CASSQDPGKNEQFF	TGCGCCAGCAGCCAAGATCCGGGAAAGAATGAGCAGTTCTTC
TRBV19	TRBJ1-1	NA	17	NA	CASSRYRPAMVRAEAFF	TGTGCCAGTAGCAGATACCGGCCGGCGATGGTTAGAGCTGAAGCTTTCTTT
TRBV19	TRBJ2-2	TRBD1	14	NA	CASTDRGHSGELFF	TGTGCCAGTACCGACAGGGGGCATTCCGGGGAGCTGTTTTTT
TRBV11-3	TRBJ1-5	NA	15	many	CASSLPQGRGQPQHF	TGTGCCAGCAGCTTACCACAGGGTCGGGGACAGCCCCAGCATTTT
TRBV27	TRBJ1-1	NA	15	many	CASSFGADRRWEAFF	TGTGCCAGCAGTTTCGGCGCCGACAGGCGATGGGAAGCTTTCTTT
TRBV19	TRBJ1-1	TRBD1	14	few	CASSMRTGNAEAFF	TGTGCCAGTAGTATGCGGACAGGGAACGCTGAAGCTTTCTTT
TRBV15	TRBJ1-5	NA	15	few	CATSREWGADQPQHF	TGTGCCACCAGCAGAGAGTGGGGGGCAGATCAGCCCCAGCATTTT
TRBV7-1	TRBJ1-2	TRBD1	12	NA	CASSPGQGRNTF	TGTGCCAGCAGCCCGGGACAGGGTAGAAACACCTTC